This TCR beta chain is drawn from a study of regulatory T cells in long-lasting Graves disease. Whole-study results and caveats: Persistent Graves' patients showed reduced TCR diversity versus newly diagnosed patients.

This clonotype was detected only a few times. Its target is not known. Germline-derived CDR1 and CDR2 are MGHDK and SYGVNS. The CDR3 consists of 15 residues. Trimming pared 1 base from V and 1 base from J, leaving 10 bases between. Building of the TCR beta libraries involved iRepertoire HTBI primers and Arm-PCR of CDR3 regions. Each CDR3 protein is one row after TCRdb ran MiXCR on the multiplex PCR reads. The sample has 600,000 to 850,000 distinct CDR3 sequences, about 32% seen once. Time point here: persistent/refractory GD, antithyroid drugs over 5 years with positive TRAb. PBMC-derived RNA was used for the TCR library.

The TCR originated in a female donor with Graves disease. The chain is built from TRBV25-1 and TRBJ1-1; D may be TRBD1 (5 bases). Material: peripheral blood mononuclear cells (PBMCs), obtained when the disease was refractory, from a patient treated with antithyroid drugs. In DNA, the CDR3 is TGTGCCAGCAGTGAATTCCCTCAGGGGAACACTGAAGCTTTCTTT. The encoded protein is CASSEFPQGNTEAFF.